One sample yielded the 16 T cell receptor beta chains listed below, sequenced in a study of cytomegalovirus exposure and HLA in healthy donors. The PCR had 60 Vbeta and 13 Jbeta primers. Sequencing used immunoSEQ multiplex PCR; TCRdb keeps in-frame clones, though not all of them. The table gives tens of thousands of clones; the top ten clones make up roughly 2% of it. The material sequenced was PBMCs. The receptors stem from a woman aged 18-29 years in good health and CMV-seronegative.

The chain combines TRBV18 with TRBJ2-2, with 8 bases that match TRBD2. Germline V gene sequence: CDR1 KGHSH, CDR2 LQKENI. Germline trimming cut 2 bases from V and 3 bases from J; bases unmatched to any gene: 5. The CDR3 spans 16 residues. The chain's CDR3 is CASSPFAGGHTGELFF. In nucleotides, the CDR3 is TGTGCCAGCTCACCATTCGCGGGAGGACACACCGGGGAGCTGTTTTTT.

The rearrangement links TRBV7-2 to TRBJ1-5; D is uncertain. Germline CDR1 SGHTA, CDR2 FQGNSA. V was shortened by 5 bases and J by 0 bases, with 14 bases between the two germline ends. This CDR3 has 16 residues. Written as DNA, the CDR3 is TGTGCCAGCAGCCCCAATTTTGCGGGTAGCAATCAGCCCCAGCATTTT. As protein: CASSPNFAGSNQPQHF.

This chain connects TRBV6-5 to TRBJ2-3; TRBD1 aligns across 8 bases. The CDR3 runs to 16 residues. V was clipped by 2 bases and J by 6 bases; unmatched bases: 10. Germline-derived CDR1 and CDR2 are MNHEY and SVGAGI. CDR3 coding DNA: TGTGCCAGCAGTTACACTACCAGGGGGCGCAGGGATACGCAGTATTTT. This translates into CASSYTTRGRRDTQYF.

V gene TRBV19 combines with J gene TRBJ1-2, with D possibly being TRBD1 (5 bases). There are 17 residues in the CDR3. V lost 4 bases and J 5 bases, leaving 23 bases between the germline ends. Looked up from germline, CDR1 is LNHDA and CDR2 is SQIVND (reference sequence). The CDR3 is CASSSAGPAQFFYGYTF. For the CDR3, the DNA is TGTGCCAGTAGTAGTGCGGGACCGGCCCAATTCTTTTATGGCTACACCTTC.

The chain couples TRBV29-1 to TRBJ2-7, with 7 bases lining up with TRBD1. V lost 6 bases, J lost 7 bases, and 9 bases stayed unmatched. The CDR3 runs 12 residues. Germline V CDR1 and CDR2: SQVTM, ANQGSEA. CDR3 protein: CSVNPGTEEQYF. The DNA for the CDR3 is TGCAGCGTGAACCCCGGGACAGAAGAGCAGTACTTC.

This chain joins TRBV13 and TRBJ2-7; TRBD2 matches 8 bases. Germline assignment: CDR1 PRHDT and CDR2 FYEKMQ (reference sequence). V was pared by 10 bases and J by 3 bases, with 14 bases of the junction left unmatched. The CDR3 runs to 15 residues. The CDR3 nucleotides read TGTGCCAACCCCGGGCGGGAGGAGGGCAACTACGAGCAGTACTTC. Its translation is CANPGREEGNYEQYF.

The chain joins TRBV30 to TRBJ2-7, with D possibly TRBD2 on 6 matching bases. V shed 0 bases and J shed 0 bases, with 18 bases lying between them. Germline V gives CDR1 GTSNPN, CDR2 SVGIG (reference sequence). This CDR3 has 17 amino acids. CDR3 nucleotide sequence: TGTGCCTGGAGTGTAGAGGGCTGGAGGGAAAACTCCTACGAGCAGTACTTC. This translates into CAWSVEGWRENSYEQYF.

This chain joins TRBV5-1 and TRBJ2-2; D not resolved. This CDR3 comprises 16 residues. V was clipped by 4 bases and J by 2 bases, with 15 bases between them. Per the germline V gene, CDR1 is SGHRS and CDR2 is YFSETQ. The CDR3 region is CASSPPAGLNTGELFF. CDR3 sequence (DNA): TGCGCCAGCAGCCCCCCGGCAGGCCTTAACACCGGGGAGCTGTTTTTT. The variable domain in full, completed from reference TRBV5-1 and TRBJ2-2, reads KAGVTQTPRYLIKTRGQQVTLSCSPISGHRSVSWYQQTPGQGLQFLFEYFSETQRNKGNFPGRFSGRQFSNSRSEMNVSTLELGDSALYLCASSPPAGLNTGELFFGEGSRLTVL.

CDR3 region: CASRLHVRGDYEQYF. CDR3 nucleotide sequence: TGTGCCAGCAGACTACACGTGCGGGGGGACTACGAGCAGTACTTC. The chain carries TRBV6-1 and TRBJ2-7; TRBD2 matches at 8 bases. The V gene's germline CDR1 is MNHNS and CDR2 SASEGT. The CDR3 has 15 amino acids. After removal of 6 bases from V and 3 bases from J, the junction contained 10 bases not matched to a gene.

V usage is TRBV5-1 and J usage is TRBJ2-3, with TRBD2 matching over 10 bases. Germline V gene data show CDR1 as SGHRS and CDR2 as YFSETQ. J was trimmed by 5 bases and V by 3 bases; bases with no gene match: 6. The CDR3 length is 15 residues. CDR3 sequence: CASSSSGRAGDTQYF. The CDR3 nucleotides read TGCGCCAGCAGCTCGAGCGGGAGGGCGGGAGATACGCAGTATTTT.

This chain links TRBV20-1 with TRBJ1-1; D is ambiguous. V lost 7 bases to trimming and J lost 9 bases, with 12 bases between them. The germline CDR1 and CDR2 sequences are DFQATT and SNEGSKA (reference sequence). This CDR3 has 10 residues. The CDR3 is CSGMAVKAFF. CDR3 in DNA: TGCAGTGGCATGGCAGTCAAAGCTTTCTTT.

V gene TRBV25-1 combines with J gene TRBJ2-1, with 10 bases identical to TRBD2. The CDR3 totals 15 residues. V dropped 0 bases and J dropped 9; count of bases not matched to a gene: 5. Germline assignment: CDR1 MGHDK and CDR2 SYGVNS. The CDR3 protein is CASSEYGLAGVEQFF. Here the CDR3 DNA reads TGTGCCAGCAGTGAATATGGGCTAGCGGGAGTTGAGCAGTTCTTC.

The chain recombines TRBV11-2 with TRBJ1-3; D possibly corresponds to TRBD1 (6 bases). Germline CDR1 SGHAT, CDR2 FQNNGV. Trimming stripped 2 bases from V and 0 bases from J, with 17 bases between. The length of the CDR3 is 18 residues. CDR3 sequence reads: CASSLSFGGQISGNTIYF. The CDR3 DNA sequence: TGTGCCAGCAGCTTATCGTTCGGGGGGCAGATCTCTGGAAACACCATATATTTT. Based on the CDR3 plus reference TRBV11-2 and TRBJ1-3, the full variable domain is EAGVAQSPRYKIIEKRQSVAFWCNPISGHATLYWYQQILGQGPKLLIQFQNNGVVDDSQLPKDRFSAERLKGVDSTLKIQPAKLEDSAVYLCASSLSFGGQISGNTIYFGEGSWLTVV.

V gene TRBV5-4 combines with J gene TRBJ1-1, with D possibly TRBD1 on 5 matching bases. Germline V CDR1 and CDR2: SGHNT, YYREEE (reference sequence). This CDR3 has 12 amino acids. Trimming stripped 4 bases from V and 10 bases from J, with 14 bases between. CDR3 region: CASSDQRGAAFF. CDR3 DNA: TGTGCCAGCAGCGACCAAAGGGGCGCAGCTTTCTTT. The full variable domain, completed using reference TRBV5-4 and TRBJ1-1, is ETGVTQSPTHLIKTRGQQVTLRCSSQSGHNTVSWYQQALGQGPQFIFQYYREEENGRGNFPPRFSGLQFPNYSSELNVNALELDDSALYLCASSDQRGAAFFGQGTRLTVV.

The V call is TRBV6-4, the J call TRBJ2-3; 9 nucleotides agree with TRBD1. The trim removed 3 bases at V and 3 bases at J, leaving 4 bases unmatched. Germline-derived CDR1 and CDR2 are MRHNA and SNTAGT. The CDR3 totals 15 residues. The DNA of the CDR3 is TGTGCCAGCAGTGAGGACAGGGGAGGAACAGATACGCAGTATTTT. Translated, it gives CASSEDRGGTDTQYF.

This chain links TRBV5-1 with TRBJ2-7; possible D gene TRBD1, 7 bases. Germline assignment: CDR1 SGHRS and CDR2 YFSETQ. Trimming removed 2 bases from V and 0 bases from J, with 18 bases in between. The CDR3 runs 17 residues. The CDR3 sequence is CASSFGTDRAVSYEQYF. The CDR3 nucleotides are TGCGCCAGCAGCTTCGGGACTGACAGGGCTGTCTCCTACGAGCAGTACTTC.